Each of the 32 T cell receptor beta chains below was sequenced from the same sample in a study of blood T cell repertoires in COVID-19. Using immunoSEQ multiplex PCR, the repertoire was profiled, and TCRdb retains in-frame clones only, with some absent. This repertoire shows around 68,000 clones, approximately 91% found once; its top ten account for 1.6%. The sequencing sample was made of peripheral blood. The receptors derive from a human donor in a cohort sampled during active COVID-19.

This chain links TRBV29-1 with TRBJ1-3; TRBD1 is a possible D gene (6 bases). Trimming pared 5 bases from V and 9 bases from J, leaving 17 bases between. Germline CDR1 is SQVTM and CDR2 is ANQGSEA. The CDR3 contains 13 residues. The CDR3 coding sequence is TGCAGCGTTTCCGAGACAGGTCGCGGCACCATATATTTT. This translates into CSVSETGRGTIYF.

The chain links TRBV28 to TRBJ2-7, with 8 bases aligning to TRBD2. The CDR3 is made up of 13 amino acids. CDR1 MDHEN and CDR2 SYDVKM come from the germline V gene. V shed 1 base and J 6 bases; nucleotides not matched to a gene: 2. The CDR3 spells CASSLSGRGEQYF. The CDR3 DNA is TGTGCCAGCAGTTTATCCGGGAGGGGCGAGCAGTACTTC. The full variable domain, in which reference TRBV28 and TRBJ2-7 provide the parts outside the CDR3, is DVKVTQSSRYLVKRTGEKVFLECVQDMDHENMFWYRQDPGLGLRLIYFSYDVKMKEKGDIPEGYSVSREKKERFSLILESASTNQTSMYLCASSLSGRGEQYFGPGTRLTVT.

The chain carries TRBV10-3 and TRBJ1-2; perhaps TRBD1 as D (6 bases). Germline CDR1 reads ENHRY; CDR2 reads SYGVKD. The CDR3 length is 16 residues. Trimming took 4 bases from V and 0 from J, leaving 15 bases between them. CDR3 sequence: CAISGRSAGANYGYTF. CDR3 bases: TGTGCCATCAGTGGTCGATCTGCAGGGGCTAACTATGGCTACACCTTC.

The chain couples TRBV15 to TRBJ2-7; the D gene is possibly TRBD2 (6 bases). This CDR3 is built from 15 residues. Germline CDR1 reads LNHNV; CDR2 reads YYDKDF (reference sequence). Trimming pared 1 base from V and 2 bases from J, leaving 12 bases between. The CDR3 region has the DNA TGTGCCACCAGCAGAGGGCAGGACTACACCTACGAGCAGTACTTC. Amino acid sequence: CATSRGQDYTYEQYF.

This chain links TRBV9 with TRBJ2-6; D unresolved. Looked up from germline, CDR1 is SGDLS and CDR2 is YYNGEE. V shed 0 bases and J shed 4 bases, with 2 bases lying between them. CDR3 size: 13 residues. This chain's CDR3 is CASSVAGANVLTF. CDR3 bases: TGTGCCAGCAGCGTAGCAGGGGCCAACGTCCTGACTTTC.

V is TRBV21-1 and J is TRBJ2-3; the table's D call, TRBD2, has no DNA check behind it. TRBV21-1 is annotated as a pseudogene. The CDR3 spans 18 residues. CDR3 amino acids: CASSTKKRGEGETDTQYF. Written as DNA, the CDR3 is TGTGCCAGCAGCACCAAAAAACGAGGGGAGGGAGAGACAGATACGCAGTATTTT.

CDR3 loop: CATSKGLAGAYTDTQYF. The CDR3 DNA reads as TGTGCCACCAGTAAGGGACTAGCGGGAGCGTACACAGATACGCAGTATTTT. This chain uses TRBV24-1 with TRBJ2-3; TRBD2 matches 14 bases. Losses at the gene ends were 6 bases for V and 2 bases for J; bases not matched to a gene: 6. This CDR3 comprises 17 residues. Germline CDR1 and CDR2: KGHDR and SFDVKD.

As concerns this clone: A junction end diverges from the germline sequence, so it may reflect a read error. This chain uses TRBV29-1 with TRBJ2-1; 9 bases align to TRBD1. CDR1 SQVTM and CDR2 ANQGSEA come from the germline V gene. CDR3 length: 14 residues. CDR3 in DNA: TGTGTAGTCCAGGACAGGGGTACCTACAATGAGCAGTTCTTC. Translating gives CVVQDRGTYNEQFF.

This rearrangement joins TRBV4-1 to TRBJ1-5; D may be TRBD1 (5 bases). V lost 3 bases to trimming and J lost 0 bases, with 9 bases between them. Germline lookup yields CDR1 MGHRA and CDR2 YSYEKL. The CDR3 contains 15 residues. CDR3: CASSQGLFSNQPQHF. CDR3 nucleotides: TGCGCCAGCAGCCAGGGACTGTTTAGCAATCAGCCCCAGCATTTT.

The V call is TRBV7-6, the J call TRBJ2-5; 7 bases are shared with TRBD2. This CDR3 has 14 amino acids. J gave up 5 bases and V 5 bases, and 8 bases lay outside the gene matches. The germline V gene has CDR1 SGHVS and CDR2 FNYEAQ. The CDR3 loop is CASSPSGNGETQYF. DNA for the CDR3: TGTGCCAGCAGCCCCAGCGGGAATGGGGAGACCCAGTACTTC.

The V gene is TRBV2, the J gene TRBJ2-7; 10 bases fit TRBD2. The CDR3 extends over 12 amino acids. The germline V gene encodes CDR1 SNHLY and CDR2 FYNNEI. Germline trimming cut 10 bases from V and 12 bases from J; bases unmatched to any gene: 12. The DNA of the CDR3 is TGTGCCAACACTCGCGCTAGCGGGAGCGCGTACTTC. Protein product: CANTRASGSAYF.

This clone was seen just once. CDR3 coding DNA: TGTGCTAGTGGTTTGGGGAGACTAGCGGAGGGCCAAGAGACCCAGTACTTC. This encodes CASGLGRLAEGQETQYF. V and J are TRBV12-5 and TRBJ2-5, with TRBD2 identical over 9 bases. Germline V gene sequence: CDR1 LGHNT, CDR2 FRNRAP. Losses at the gene ends were 1 base for V and 1 base for J; bases not matched to a gene: 7. The CDR3 runs 17 residues.

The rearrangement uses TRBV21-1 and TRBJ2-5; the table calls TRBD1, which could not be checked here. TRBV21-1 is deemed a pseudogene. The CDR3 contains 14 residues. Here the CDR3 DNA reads TGTGCCAGCAGCCAAAAATCGACAGAAGAGACCCAGTACTTC. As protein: CASSQKSTEETQYF.

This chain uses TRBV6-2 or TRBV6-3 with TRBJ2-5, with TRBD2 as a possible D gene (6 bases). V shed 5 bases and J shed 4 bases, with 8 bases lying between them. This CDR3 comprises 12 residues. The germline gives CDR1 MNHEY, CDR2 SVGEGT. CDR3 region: CASSAAGETQYF. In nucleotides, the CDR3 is TGTGCCAGCAGTGCAGCGGGAGAGACCCAGTACTTC.

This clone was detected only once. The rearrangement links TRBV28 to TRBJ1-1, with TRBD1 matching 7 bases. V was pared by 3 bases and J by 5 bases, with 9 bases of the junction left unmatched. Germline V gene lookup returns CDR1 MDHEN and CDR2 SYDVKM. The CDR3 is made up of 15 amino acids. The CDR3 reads CASSLRGPGGTEAFF. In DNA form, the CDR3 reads TGTGCCAGCAGTTTGAGGGGTCCAGGGGGGACTGAAGCTTTCTTT.

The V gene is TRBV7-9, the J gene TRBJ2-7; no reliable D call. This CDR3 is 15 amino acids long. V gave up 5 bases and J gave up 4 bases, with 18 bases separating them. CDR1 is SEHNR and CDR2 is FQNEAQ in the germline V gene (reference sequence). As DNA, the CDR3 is TGTGCCAGCAGCCTCCCCATAGTGGTCGAATACGAGCAGTACTTC. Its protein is CASSLPIVVEYEQYF.

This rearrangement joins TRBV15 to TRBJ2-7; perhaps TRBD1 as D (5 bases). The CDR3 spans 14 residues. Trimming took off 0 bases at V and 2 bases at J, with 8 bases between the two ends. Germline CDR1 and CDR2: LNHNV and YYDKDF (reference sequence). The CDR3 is CATSRESGTYEQYF. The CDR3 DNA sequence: TGTGCCACCAGCAGAGAATCAGGGACCTACGAGCAGTACTTC.

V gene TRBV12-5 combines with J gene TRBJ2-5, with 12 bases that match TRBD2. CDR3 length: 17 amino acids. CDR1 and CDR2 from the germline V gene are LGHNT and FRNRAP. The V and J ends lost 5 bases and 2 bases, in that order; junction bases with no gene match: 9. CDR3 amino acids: CASGLHRLAGVQETQYF. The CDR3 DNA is TGTGCTAGTGGTCTCCATCGACTAGCGGGAGTGCAAGAGACCCAGTACTTC. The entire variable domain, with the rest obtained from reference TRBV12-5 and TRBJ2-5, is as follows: DARVTQTPRHKVTEMGQEVTMRCQPILGHNTVFWYRQTMMQGLELLAYFRNRAPLDDSGMPKDRFSAEMPDATLATLKIQPSEPRDSAVYFCASGLHRLAGVQETQYFGPGTRLLVL.

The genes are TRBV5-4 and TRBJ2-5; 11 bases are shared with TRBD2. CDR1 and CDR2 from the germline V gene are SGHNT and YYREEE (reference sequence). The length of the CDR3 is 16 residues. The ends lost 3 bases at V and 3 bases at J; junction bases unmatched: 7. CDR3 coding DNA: TGTGCCAGCAGCTACGGGACTAGCGGAAAAAAAGAGACCCAGTACTTC. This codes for CASSYGTSGKKETQYF.

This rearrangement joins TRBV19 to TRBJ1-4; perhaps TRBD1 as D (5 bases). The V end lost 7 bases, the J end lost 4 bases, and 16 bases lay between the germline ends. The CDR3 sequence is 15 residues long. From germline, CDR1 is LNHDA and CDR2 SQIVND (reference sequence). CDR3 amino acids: CASMQGLGFNEKLFF. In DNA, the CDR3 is TGTGCCAGTATGCAGGGTTTGGGGTTTAATGAAAAACTGTTTTTT.

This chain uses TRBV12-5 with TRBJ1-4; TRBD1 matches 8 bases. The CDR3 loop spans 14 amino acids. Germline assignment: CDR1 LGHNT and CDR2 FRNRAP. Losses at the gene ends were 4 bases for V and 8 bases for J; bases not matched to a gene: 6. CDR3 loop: CASGSPGGREKLFF. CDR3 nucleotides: TGTGCTAGTGGTTCCCCAGGGGGCCGAGAAAAACTGTTTTTT.

In DNA, the CDR3 is TGTGCCAGCTCACCTTATGTAGAAAGAGAGCAGTACTTC. This translates into CASSPYVEREQYF. The J gene is TRBJ2-7, the V gene TRBV18; D unclear. The V gene lost 3 bases and the J gene lost 7 bases, with 13 bases spanning the gap. The length of the CDR3 is 13 residues. Germline CDR1 reads KGHSH; CDR2 reads LQKENI.

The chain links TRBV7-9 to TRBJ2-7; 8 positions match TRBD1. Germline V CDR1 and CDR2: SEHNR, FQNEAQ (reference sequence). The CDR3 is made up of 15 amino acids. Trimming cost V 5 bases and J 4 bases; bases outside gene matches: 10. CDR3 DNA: TGTGCCAGCAGCCTCCGGACAGGGACGGGATACGAGCAGTACTTC. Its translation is CASSLRTGTGYEQYF.

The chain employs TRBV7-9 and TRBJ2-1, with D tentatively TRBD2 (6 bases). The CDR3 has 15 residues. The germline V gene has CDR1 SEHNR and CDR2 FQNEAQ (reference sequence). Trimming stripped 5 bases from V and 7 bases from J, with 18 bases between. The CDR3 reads CASSLGSSVRNEQFF. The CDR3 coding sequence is TGTGCCAGCAGCCTCGGCTCTAGCGTTCGAAATGAGCAGTTCTTC.

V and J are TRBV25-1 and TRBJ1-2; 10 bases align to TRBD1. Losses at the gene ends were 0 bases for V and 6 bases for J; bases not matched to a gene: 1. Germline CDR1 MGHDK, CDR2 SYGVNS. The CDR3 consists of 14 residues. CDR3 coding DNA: TGTGCCAGCAGTGAATACGGACAGGGGGATGGCTACACCTTC. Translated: CASSEYGQGDGYTF.

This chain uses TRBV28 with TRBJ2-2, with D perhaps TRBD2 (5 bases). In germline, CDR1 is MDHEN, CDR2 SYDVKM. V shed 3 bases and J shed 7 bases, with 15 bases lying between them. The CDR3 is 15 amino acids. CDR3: CASSFSRGVGGELFF. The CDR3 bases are TGTGCCAGCAGTTTCTCACGGGGAGTTGGCGGGGAGCTGTTTTTT.

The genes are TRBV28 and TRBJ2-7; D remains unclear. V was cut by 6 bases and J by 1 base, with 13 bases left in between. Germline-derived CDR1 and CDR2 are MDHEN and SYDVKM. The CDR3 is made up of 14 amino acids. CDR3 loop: CASSRPDGSYEQYF. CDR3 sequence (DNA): TGTGCCAGCAGCCGGCCTGACGGGTCCTACGAGCAGTACTTC.

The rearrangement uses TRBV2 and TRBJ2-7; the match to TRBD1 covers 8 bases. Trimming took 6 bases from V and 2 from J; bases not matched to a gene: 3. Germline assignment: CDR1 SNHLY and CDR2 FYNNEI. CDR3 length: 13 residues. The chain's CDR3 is CASSQQGAYEQYF. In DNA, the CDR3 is TGTGCCAGCAGCCAACAGGGGGCCTACGAGCAGTACTTC.

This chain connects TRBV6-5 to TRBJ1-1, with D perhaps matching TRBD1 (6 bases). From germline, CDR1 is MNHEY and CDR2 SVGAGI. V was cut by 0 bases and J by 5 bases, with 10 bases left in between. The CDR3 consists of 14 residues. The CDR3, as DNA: TGTGCCAGCAGTTACTCAGAGGGGGTTACTGAAGCTTTCTTT. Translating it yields CASSYSEGVTEAFF.

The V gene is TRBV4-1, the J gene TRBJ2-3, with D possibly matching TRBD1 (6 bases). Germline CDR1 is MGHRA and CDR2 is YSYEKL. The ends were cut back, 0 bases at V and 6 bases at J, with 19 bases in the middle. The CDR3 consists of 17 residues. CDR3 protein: CASSQDRAGVFRDTQYF. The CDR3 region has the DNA TGCGCCAGCAGCCAAGATCGGGCAGGGGTGTTCCGCGATACGCAGTATTTT.

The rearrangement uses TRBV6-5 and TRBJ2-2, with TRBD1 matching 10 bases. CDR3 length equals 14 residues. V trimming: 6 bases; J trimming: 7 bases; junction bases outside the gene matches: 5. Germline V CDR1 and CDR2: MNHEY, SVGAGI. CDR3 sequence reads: CASRRDRGFGELFF. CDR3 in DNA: TGTGCCAGCAGGCGGGACAGGGGTTTCGGGGAGCTGTTTTTT.

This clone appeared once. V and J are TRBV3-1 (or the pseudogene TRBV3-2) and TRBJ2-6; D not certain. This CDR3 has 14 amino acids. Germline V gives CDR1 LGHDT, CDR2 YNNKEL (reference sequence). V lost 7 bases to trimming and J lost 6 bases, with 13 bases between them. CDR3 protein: CASNDSPSANVLTF. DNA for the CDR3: TGTGCCAGCAACGACTCTCCTTCGGCCAACGTCCTGACTTTC.